This T cell receptor beta chain derives from a study of T cells expressing NK-cell markers. This CDR3 spans 14 amino acids. As regards this clonotype: Its antigen is as yet unknown.

Points from the study as a whole: Of the CD8+ T cell pool in roughly 6 donors, roughly 1.0-7.5% was accounted for by dominant NKG2C+ clonotypes.

Researchers built TCR beta cDNA using 5'RACE template switching with UMIs. Following a re-call of the 5' RACE reads, TCRdb has one entry per CDR3 protein and lacks DNA. This sample's table reports some 460,000 distinct CDR3 sequences. The chain uses TRBV12-3 or TRBV12-4 and TRBJ2-7. The sequenced material came from blood T cells: a sorted CD56 or NKG2C T cell subset, CD4+ or CD8+ T cells, or bulk PBMC T cells (not recorded which). This receptor was taken from a woman aged 50 to 65 in good health. The CDR3 spells CASSLSASTYEQYF.